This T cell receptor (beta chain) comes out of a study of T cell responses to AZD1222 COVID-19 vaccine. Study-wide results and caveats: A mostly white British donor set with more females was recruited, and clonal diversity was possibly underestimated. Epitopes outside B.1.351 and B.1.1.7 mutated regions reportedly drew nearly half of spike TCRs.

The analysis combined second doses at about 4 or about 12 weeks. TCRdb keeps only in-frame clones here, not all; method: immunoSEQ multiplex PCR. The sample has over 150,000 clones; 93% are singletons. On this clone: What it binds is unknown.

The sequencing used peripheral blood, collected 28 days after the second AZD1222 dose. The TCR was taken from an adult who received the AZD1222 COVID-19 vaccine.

This chain's CDR3 is CASNLAREPYEQYF. In DNA, the CDR3 is TGTGCCAGCAACCTGGCCCGGGAACCCTACGAGCAGTACTTC. The genes are TRBV27 and TRBJ2-7; D is perhaps TRBD2 (5 bases). CDR3 length: 14 residues. The ends were cut back, 7 bases at V and 2 bases at J, with 15 bases in the middle. CDR1 and CDR2 (germline): MNHEY, SMNVEV (reference sequence).